Listed here is a single TCR beta chain. Antigen unknown. At one end, the junction sequence differs from germline, possibly due to a read error. The sample belongs to a study of CD8 T cells in ankylosing spondylitis. This CDR3 is built from 15 residues. CDR1 is SGHTA, CDR2 FQGNSA, per germline. Making the TCR beta libraries involved quantitative 5'-RACE with molecular barcodes. TCRdb re-analysed the 5' RACE reads in MiXCR, keeping a single row per CDR3 protein. Among roughly 160,000 distinct CDR3 sequences, 11% were seen once, and the ten largest hold approximately 32%. Study-level findings and limits: Clones linked to disease were reported to show significant enrichment in matched ankylosing spondylitis synovial fluid. Some motif variants had been reported before (in reactive arthritis synovial fluid and blood).

Input material: blood, either unsorted or a sorted T cell fraction (not recorded which). The genes are TRBV7-2 and TRBJ2-1; D is possibly TRBD2 (6 bases). The clonotype was recovered from a male donor with ankylosing spondylitis or in good health (not recorded which). CDR3 coding DNA: TGTGCCAGCAGATTAGCTCTTGGGGGGAAGGGTGAGCAGTTCTTC. It is translated as CASRLALGGKGEQFF.